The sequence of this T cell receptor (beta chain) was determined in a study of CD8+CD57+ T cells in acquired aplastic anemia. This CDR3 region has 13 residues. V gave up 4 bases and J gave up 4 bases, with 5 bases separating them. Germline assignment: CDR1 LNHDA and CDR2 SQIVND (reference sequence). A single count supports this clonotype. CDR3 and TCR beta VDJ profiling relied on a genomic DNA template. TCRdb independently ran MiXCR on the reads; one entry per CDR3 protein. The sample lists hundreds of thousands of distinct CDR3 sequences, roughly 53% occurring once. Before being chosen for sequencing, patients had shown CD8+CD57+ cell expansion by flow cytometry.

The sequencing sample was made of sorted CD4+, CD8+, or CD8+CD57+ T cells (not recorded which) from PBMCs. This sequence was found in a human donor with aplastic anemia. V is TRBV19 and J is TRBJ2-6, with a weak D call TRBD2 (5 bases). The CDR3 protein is CASSTSGANVLTF. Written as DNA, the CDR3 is TGTGCCAGTAGTACTAGCGGGGCCAACGTCCTGACTTTC.